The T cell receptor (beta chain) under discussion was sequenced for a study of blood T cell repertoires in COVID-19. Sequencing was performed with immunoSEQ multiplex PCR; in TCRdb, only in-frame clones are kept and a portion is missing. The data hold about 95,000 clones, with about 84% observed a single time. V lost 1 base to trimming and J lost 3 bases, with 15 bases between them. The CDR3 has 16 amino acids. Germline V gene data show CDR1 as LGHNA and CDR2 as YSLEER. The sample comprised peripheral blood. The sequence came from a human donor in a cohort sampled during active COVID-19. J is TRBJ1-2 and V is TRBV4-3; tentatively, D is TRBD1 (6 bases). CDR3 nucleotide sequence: TGCGCCAGCAGCCAAGGGGGCGGCAGGGGCGACTATGGCTACACCTTC. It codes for CASSQGGGRGDYGYTF.